This TCR beta chain emerged from a study of CD8 T cells in ankylosing spondylitis. Regarding the study as a whole: A TCR beta motif of about 8 highly homologous variants seemed to mark ankylosing spondylitis blood. Reportedly, significant enrichment of disease-linked clones occurred in matched ankylosing spondylitis synovial fluid.

This clonotype appeared many times. The antigen is not known. Researchers built TCR beta libraries using quantitative 5'-RACE with molecular barcodes. MiXCR, applied by TCRdb to the 5' RACE reads, yields one record per CDR3 protein. The sample shows under 850,000 distinct CDR3 sequences, 15% to 20% of them seen only once. The CDR3 totals 16 residues. In germline, CDR1 is MDHEN, CDR2 SYDVKM. The V and J ends lost 7 bases and 8 bases respectively, with 26 bases between them. The TCR originated in a male donor with ankylosing spondylitis. Sequencing was carried out using blood, either unsorted or a sorted T cell fraction (not recorded which). The J gene is TRBJ1-2, the V gene TRBV28, with D possibly matching TRBD1 (5 bases). The CDR3 DNA follows: TGTGCCAGCAATCCTGGACTTGGGGGTTACCGACCCGGCTACACCTTC. The encoded protein is CASNPGLGGYRPGYTF.